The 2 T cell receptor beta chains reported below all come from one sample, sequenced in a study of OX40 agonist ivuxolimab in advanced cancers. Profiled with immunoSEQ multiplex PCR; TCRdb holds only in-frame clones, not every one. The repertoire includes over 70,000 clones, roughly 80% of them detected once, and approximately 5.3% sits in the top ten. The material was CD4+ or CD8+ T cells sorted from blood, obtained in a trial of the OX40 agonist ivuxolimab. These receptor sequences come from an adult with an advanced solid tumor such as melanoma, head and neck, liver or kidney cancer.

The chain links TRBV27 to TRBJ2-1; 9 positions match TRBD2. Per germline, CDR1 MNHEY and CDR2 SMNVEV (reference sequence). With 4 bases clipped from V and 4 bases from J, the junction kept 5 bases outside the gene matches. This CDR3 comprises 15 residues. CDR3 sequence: CASSSPSGNYNEQFF. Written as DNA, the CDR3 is TGTGCCAGCAGTTCCCCTAGCGGGAATTACAATGAGCAGTTCTTC.

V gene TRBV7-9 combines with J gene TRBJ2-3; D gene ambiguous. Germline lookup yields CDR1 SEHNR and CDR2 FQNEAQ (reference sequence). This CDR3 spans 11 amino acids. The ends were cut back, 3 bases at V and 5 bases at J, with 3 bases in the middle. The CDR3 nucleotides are TGTGCCAGCAGCTTCGGAGATACGCAGTATTTT. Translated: CASSFGDTQYF.